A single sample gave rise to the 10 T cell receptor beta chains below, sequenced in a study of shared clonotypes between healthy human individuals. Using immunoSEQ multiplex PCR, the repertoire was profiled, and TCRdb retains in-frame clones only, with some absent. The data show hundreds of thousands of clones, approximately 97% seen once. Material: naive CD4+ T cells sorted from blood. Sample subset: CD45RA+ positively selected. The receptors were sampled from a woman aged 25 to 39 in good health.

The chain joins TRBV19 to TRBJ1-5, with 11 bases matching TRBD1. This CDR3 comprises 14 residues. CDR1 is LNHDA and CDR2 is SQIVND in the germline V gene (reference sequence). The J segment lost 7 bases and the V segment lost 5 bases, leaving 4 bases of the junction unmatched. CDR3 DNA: TGTGCCAGTAGTGGGACAGGGGGACACCAGCCCCAGCATTTT. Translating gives CASSGTGGHQPQHF.

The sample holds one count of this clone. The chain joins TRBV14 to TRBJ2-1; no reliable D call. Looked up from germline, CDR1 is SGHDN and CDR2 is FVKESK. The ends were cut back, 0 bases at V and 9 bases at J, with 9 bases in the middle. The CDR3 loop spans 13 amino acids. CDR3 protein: CASSQDLVAEQFF. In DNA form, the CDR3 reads TGTGCCAGCAGCCAAGATCTAGTGGCTGAGCAGTTCTTC.

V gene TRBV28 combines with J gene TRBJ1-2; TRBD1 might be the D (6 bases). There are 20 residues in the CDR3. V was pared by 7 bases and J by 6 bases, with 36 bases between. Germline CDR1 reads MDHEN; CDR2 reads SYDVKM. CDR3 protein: CASISLAGFFSRGDGNGYTF. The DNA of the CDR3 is TGTGCCAGCATCTCCCTCGCCGGGTTCTTCTCCAGGGGAGACGGGAATGGCTACACCTTC.

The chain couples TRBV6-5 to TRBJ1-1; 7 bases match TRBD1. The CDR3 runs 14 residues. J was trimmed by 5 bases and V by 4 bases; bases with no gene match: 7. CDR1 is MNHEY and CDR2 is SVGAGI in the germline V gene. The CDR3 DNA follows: TGTGCCAGCAGTTCCCGACAGGGAAGGACTGAAGCTTTCTTT. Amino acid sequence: CASSSRQGRTEAFF.

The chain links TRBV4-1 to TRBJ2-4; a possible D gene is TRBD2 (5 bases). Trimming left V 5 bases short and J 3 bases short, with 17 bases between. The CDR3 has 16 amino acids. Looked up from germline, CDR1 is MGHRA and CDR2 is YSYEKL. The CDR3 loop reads CASSSPKRDIKNIQYF. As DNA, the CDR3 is TGCGCCAGCAGCTCTCCCAAGAGGGATATCAAAAACATTCAGTACTTC.

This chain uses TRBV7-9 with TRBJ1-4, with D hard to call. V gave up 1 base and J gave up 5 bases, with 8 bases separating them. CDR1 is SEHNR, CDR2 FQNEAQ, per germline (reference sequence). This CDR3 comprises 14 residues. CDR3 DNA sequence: TGTGCCAGCAGCTTAGTATCCCAGAATGAAAAACTGTTTTTT. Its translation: CASSLVSQNEKLFF.

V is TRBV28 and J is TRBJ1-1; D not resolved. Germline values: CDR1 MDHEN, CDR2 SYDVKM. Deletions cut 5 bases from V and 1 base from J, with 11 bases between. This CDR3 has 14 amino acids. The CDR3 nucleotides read TGTGCCAGCAGTCTCCCTCTCACGAACACTGAAGCTTTCTTT. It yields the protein CASSLPLTNTEAFF.

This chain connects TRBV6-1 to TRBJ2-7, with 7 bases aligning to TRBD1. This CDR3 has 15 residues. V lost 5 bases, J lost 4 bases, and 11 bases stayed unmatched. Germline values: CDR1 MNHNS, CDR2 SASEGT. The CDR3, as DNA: TGTGCCAGCAGTTCCACCCGGGACAGTCTTTACGAGCAGTACTTC. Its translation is CASSSTRDSLYEQYF.

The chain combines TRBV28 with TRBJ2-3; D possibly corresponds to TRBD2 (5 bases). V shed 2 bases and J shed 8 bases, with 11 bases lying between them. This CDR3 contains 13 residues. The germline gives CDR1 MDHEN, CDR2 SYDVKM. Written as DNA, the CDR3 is TGTGCCAGCAGTTTAGGAGGCGGGCCTACGCAGTATTTT. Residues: CASSLGGGPTQYF.

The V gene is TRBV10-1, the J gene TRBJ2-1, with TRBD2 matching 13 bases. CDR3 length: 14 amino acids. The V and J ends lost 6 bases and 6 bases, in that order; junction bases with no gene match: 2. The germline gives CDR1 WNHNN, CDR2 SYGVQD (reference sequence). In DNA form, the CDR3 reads TGCGCCAGCAGCACTAGCGGGAGGGTCAATGAGCAGTTCTTC. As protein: CASSTSGRVNEQFF.